A single sample gave rise to the 16 T cell receptor beta chains below, sequenced in a study of molecular identifiers for immune sequencing clone quantification. One entry per CDR3 protein, called by TCRdb with MiXCR from the PCR reads. In the table there are approximately 550,000 distinct CDR3 sequences, around 23% of which are singletons. What was sequenced was naive CD8+ T cells from blood, with Jurkat cell RNA spiked in. Subset here: FACS-sorted CD8+CD4-CCR7+CD45RA+ naive T cells. The source of these receptors is a human donor in good health. Some libraries in this study had Jurkat cell RNA spiked in.

This clonotype was found many times. The chain has TRBV7-9 and TRBJ2-5, with D unclear. The CDR3 totals 14 residues. Trimming removed 5 bases at V and 2 bases at J, with 12 bases between. Germline assignment: CDR1 SEHNR and CDR2 FQNEAQ (reference sequence). CDR3 sequence (DNA): TGTGCCAGCAGCAAAGTCCAGGTTCAAGAGACCCAGTACTTC. It is translated as CASSKVQVQETQYF.

Only a few counts were recorded for this clonotype. V usage is TRBV30 and J usage is TRBJ2-5; TRBD1 aligns across 7 bases. CDR1 GTSNPN and CDR2 SVGIG come from the germline V gene (reference sequence). The CDR3 sequence is 13 residues long. V was clipped by 8 bases and J by 0 bases; unmatched bases: 6. For the CDR3, the DNA is TGTGCCACGGGACAGACATACCAAGAGACCCAGTACTTC. Encoded protein: CATGQTYQETQYF.

Only a few counts were recorded for this clonotype. The J gene is TRBJ2-7, the V gene TRBV3-1, with D uncertain. The CDR3 sequence is 16 residues long. Germline V gene data show CDR1 as LGHDT and CDR2 as YNNKEL (reference sequence). V dropped 1 base and J dropped 5 bases, with 18 bases sitting between them. The CDR3 loop is CASSQGLGRSRDEQYF. CDR3 bases: TGTGCCAGCAGCCAAGGGTTAGGCCGCAGTCGGGACGAGCAGTACTTC.

The table lists this clonotype with many counts. V and J are TRBV27 and TRBJ1-5; D uncertain. Looked up from germline, CDR1 is MNHEY and CDR2 is SMNVEV (reference sequence). The CDR3 totals 14 residues. V dropped 0 bases and J dropped 5 bases, with 8 bases sitting between them. For the CDR3, the DNA is TGTGCCAGCAGTTTATCAGGGTGGGATCAGCCCCAGCATTTT. Translated: CASSLSGWDQPQHF.

This clonotype was detected a few times. This chain connects TRBV7-9 to TRBJ1-1; D unresolved. The germline V gene has CDR1 SEHNR and CDR2 FQNEAQ (reference sequence). Trimming pared 7 bases from V and 7 bases from J, leaving 22 bases between. This CDR3 contains 15 residues. The chain's CDR3 is CASTYGSFSIGEAFF. For the CDR3, the DNA is TGTGCCAGCACCTACGGATCGTTCTCTATAGGTGAAGCTTTCTTT. The variable domain in full, with the rest retrieved from reference TRBV7-9 and TRBJ1-1, is DTGVSQNPRHKITKRGQNVTFRCDPISEHNRLYWYRQTLGQGPEFLTYFQNEAQLEKSRLLSDRFSAERPKGSFSTLEIQRTEQGDSAMYLCASTYGSFSIGEAFFGQGTRLTVV.

This clonotype has a handful of counts. The rearrangement links TRBV20-1 to TRBJ1-6; D is possibly TRBD1 (5 bases). CDR3 length equals 14 residues. Per germline, CDR1 DFQATT and CDR2 SNEGSKA (reference sequence). Between the trimmed V and J ends, which lost 3 bases and 10 bases, there was a span of 16 bases. The CDR3 sequence is CSASDRADSSPLHF. In DNA form, the CDR3 reads TGCAGTGCTAGCGACAGAGCGGATAGCTCACCCCTCCACTTT.

This clonotype was seen many times. This rearrangement joins TRBV29-1 to TRBJ2-1, with 9 bases fitting TRBD2. This CDR3 is built from 13 residues. CDR1 and CDR2 (germline): SQVTM, ANQGSEA. With 0 bases clipped from V and 12 bases from J, the junction kept 6 bases outside the gene matches. The CDR3 spells CSVEEGGGAGQFF. The CDR3 DNA follows: TGCAGCGTTGAAGAGGGCGGGGGGGCCGGGCAGTTCTTC.

This clonotype occurred a few times. The chain recombines TRBV6-5 with TRBJ2-7, with TRBD1 matching 7 bases. V shed 5 bases, J shed 0 bases, and the junction held 10 bases outside the gene matches. Per the germline V gene, CDR1 is MNHEY and CDR2 is SVGAGI. The CDR3 totals 16 residues. CDR3 residues: CASSPGTARYSYEQYF. DNA of the CDR3: TGTGCCAGCAGTCCCGGGACAGCCCGGTACTCCTACGAGCAGTACTTC.

This chain uses TRBV12-5 with TRBJ2-1, with 10 bases lining up with TRBD1. With V trimmed by 4 bases and J by 5 bases, 5 bases remained unmatched. This CDR3 region has 15 residues. Germline V CDR1 and CDR2: LGHNT, FRNRAP. This CDR3 is CASGSGTGEDNEQFF. For the CDR3, the DNA is TGTGCTAGTGGTTCCGGGACAGGGGAGGACAATGAGCAGTTCTTC.

The chain uses TRBV7-6 and TRBJ2-3; 9 bases are a match to TRBD1. The length of the CDR3 is 16 residues. CDR1 is SGHVS and CDR2 is FNYEAQ in the germline V gene. J was trimmed by 3 bases and V by 2 bases; bases with no gene match: 6. CDR3 DNA: TGTGCCAGCAGCTTATTCCCGGGACAGGGTACAGATACGCAGTATTTT. Its protein product is CASSLFPGQGTDTQYF.

The chain recombines TRBV4-1 with TRBJ2-1; 13 positions agree with TRBD2. The CDR3 runs 15 residues. The V and J ends lost 5 bases and 10 bases, in that order; junction bases with no gene match: 8. Germline loops: CDR1 MGHRA, CDR2 YSYEKL. CDR3 sequence (DNA): TGCGCCAGCAGCTTCACTAGCGGGGGGGAAGGCGAGCAGTTCTTC. It is translated as CASSFTSGGEGEQFF.

This clonotype came up many times. The chain links TRBV27 to TRBJ2-7; the D is unclear. Trimming shortened V by 6 bases and J by 0 bases, and 12 bases separated the two germline ends. The V gene's germline CDR1 is MNHEY and CDR2 SMNVEV (reference sequence). This CDR3 region has 14 residues. The CDR3 sequence is CASSLDGSSYEQYF. Here the CDR3 DNA reads TGTGCCAGCAGCTTGGACGGAAGCTCCTACGAGCAGTACTTC.

The chain carries TRBV4-1 and TRBJ2-1; 8 bases line up with TRBD2. CDR1 and CDR2 from the germline V gene are MGHRA and YSYEKL. This CDR3 contains 15 residues. V lost 7 bases, J lost 6 bases, and 11 bases stayed unmatched. In nucleotides, the CDR3 is TGCGCCAGCAAAGGATTCAGCGGGGGAGGCAATGAGCAGTTCTTC. It is translated as CASKGFSGGGNEQFF.

This clonotype was seen at least ten times. The chain carries TRBV6-6 and TRBJ2-7, with TRBD1 as a possible D gene (7 bases). Trimming shortened V by 7 bases and J by 2 bases, and 18 bases separated the two germline ends. CDR1 and CDR2 from the germline V gene are MNHNY and SVGAGI (reference sequence). The CDR3 totals 15 residues. The DNA for the CDR3 is TGTGCCAGCACCAACCCAGGGGGGACAACCTACGAGCAGTACTTC. This sequence encodes CASTNPGGTTYEQYF.

This clonotype was found a few times. The V gene is TRBV24-1, the J gene TRBJ2-3; 14 bases fit TRBD2. Trimming removed 5 bases from V and 2 bases from J; junction bases left unmatched: 5. There are 17 residues in the CDR3. Germline V gene sequence: CDR1 KGHDR, CDR2 SFDVKD. CDR3 bases: TGTGCCACCAGTGCCCGGACTAGCGGGAGGATCACAGATACGCAGTATTTT. Its protein is CATSARTSGRITDTQYF.

Worth noting for this clonotype: It may be a read error: a sequence one base away is much more abundant. The rearrangement joins TRBV7-9 to TRBJ2-2; 11 bases are a match to TRBD1. J was trimmed by 6 bases and V by 4 bases; bases with no gene match: 7. This CDR3 contains 16 residues. Germline-derived CDR1 and CDR2 are SEHNR and FQNEAQ (reference sequence). This CDR3 reads CASSSMGTGGSGELFF. For the CDR3, the DNA is TGTGCCAGCAGCTCCATGGGGACAGGGGGTTCCGGGGAGCTGTTTTTT.